These 14 T cell receptor beta chains originate from one sample sequenced in a study of blood T cell repertoires in COVID-19. The repertoire was sequenced with immunoSEQ multiplex PCR; TCRdb's copy has only in-frame clones and lacks some. The data hold roughly 280,000 clones, with about 85% observed a single time. Sequenced sample: PBMCs or T cells enriched from blood (not recorded which). The receptors here all came from a woman aged 45-65 years who had recovered from COVID-19.

The chain employs TRBV5-6 and TRBJ1-4; D gene ambiguous. The ends were cut back, 0 bases at V and 8 bases at J, with 17 bases in the middle. This CDR3 is 16 amino acids long. Germline V gives CDR1 SGHDT, CDR2 YYEEEE. The CDR3 DNA reads TGTGCCAGCAGCTTGGAGGTGGGGAGGAGTCAGGAAAAACTGTTTTTT. It codes for CASSLEVGRSQEKLFF.

The chain employs TRBV7-3 and TRBJ2-2; the match to TRBD2 covers 10 bases. The CDR3 has 15 residues. Germline assignment: CDR1 SGHTA and CDR2 FQGTGA. Unmatched junction bases numbered 3, after V lost 3 bases and J lost 5 bases. CDR3 residues: CASSLASGSTGELFF. CDR3 bases: TGTGCCAGCAGCTTGGCTAGCGGGAGTACCGGGGAGCTGTTTTTT.

This clone was counted once. J is TRBJ1-1 and V is TRBV5-6; D gene unclear. Germline-derived CDR1 and CDR2 are SGHDT and YYEEEE. CDR3 length: 15 residues. V dropped 4 bases and J dropped 10 bases, with 23 bases sitting between them. CDR3 residues: CASSRRESYKIGAFF. CDR3 DNA: TGTGCCAGCAGCCGCCGGGAAAGCTATAAGATTGGAGCTTTCTTT. Combining the CDR3 with reference TRBV5-6 and TRBJ1-1 gives the whole variable domain DAGVTQSPTHLIKTRGQQVTLRCSPKSGHDTVSWYQQALGQGPQFIFQYYEEEERQRGNFPDRFSGHQFPNYSSELNVNALLLGDSALYLCASSRRESYKIGAFFGQGTRLTVV.

V is TRBV14 and J is TRBJ1-1; D not certain. Germline lookup yields CDR1 SGHDN and CDR2 FVKESK. V was clipped by 4 bases and J by 1 base, with 7 bases between them. This CDR3 is 13 amino acids long. CDR3: CASSPQTNTEAFF. CDR3 nucleotide sequence: TGTGCCAGCAGCCCACAAACGAACACTGAAGCTTTCTTT.

The V call is TRBV9, the J call TRBJ2-1; 8 bases map to TRBD2. The CDR3 sequence is 16 residues long. The ends lost 4 bases at V and 3 bases at J; junction bases unmatched: 9. The V gene's germline CDR1 is SGDLS and CDR2 YYNGEE. CDR3 coding DNA: TGTGCCAGCAGCAAGGGGGGTACTAGCGGCTACAATGAGCAGTTCTTC. Protein product: CASSKGGTSGYNEQFF.

This chain connects TRBV11-2 to TRBJ2-3; 11 nucleotides match TRBD2. The CDR3 totals 17 residues. From germline, CDR1 is SGHAT and CDR2 FQNNGV. V lost 5 bases, J lost 0 bases, and 7 bases stayed unmatched. DNA for the CDR3: TGTGCCAGCAGCCCATACCGGACTAGCGGGAGCACAGATACGCAGTATTTT. It codes for CASSPYRTSGSTDTQYF.

V usage is TRBV28 and J usage is TRBJ2-2, with 8 bases fitting TRBD1. There are 15 residues in the CDR3. The germline V gene has CDR1 MDHEN and CDR2 SYDVKM. The V segment lost 9 bases and the J segment 1 base; nucleotides outside the gene matches: 7. The CDR3 reads CASQPGQGNTGELFF. The CDR3, as DNA: TGTGCCAGTCAACCTGGACAGGGGAACACCGGGGAGCTGTTTTTT.

The table lists this clone with a count of one. The rearrangement links TRBV6-5 to TRBJ2-7; TRBD2 might be the D (6 bases). Trimming shortened V by 2 bases and J by 3 bases, and 17 bases separated the two germline ends. CDR1 is MNHEY and CDR2 is SVGAGI in the germline V gene. The CDR3 is 16 residues long. In DNA form, the CDR3 reads TGTGCCAGCAGTTACCGGGCGGCGGGAAAAGGCTACGAGCAGTACTTC. It codes for CASSYRAAGKGYEQYF.

This clone has only a few counts. The CDR3 DNA reads TGTGCCAGCAGTCTCTCCCGGGACAAAAATACGAACACTGAAGCTTTCTTT. Its protein is CASSLSRDKNTNTEAFF. J is TRBJ1-1 and V is TRBV28, with D perhaps TRBD1 (6 bases). CDR1 MDHEN and CDR2 SYDVKM come from the germline V gene. The CDR3 consists of 17 residues. Trimming took off 5 bases at V and 1 base at J, with 20 bases between the two ends.

This rearrangement joins TRBV5-1 to TRBJ2-7, with a tentative D call TRBD1 (6 bases). Germline values: CDR1 SGHRS, CDR2 YFSETQ. The CDR3 covers 12 residues. Trimming shortened V by 2 bases and J by 7 bases, and 10 bases separated the two germline ends. CDR3 bases: TGCGCCAGCAGCTTAGGGGGTGGGGAGCAGTACTTC. Translating it yields CASSLGGGEQYF.

Here the CDR3 DNA reads TGCGCCAGCAGCTTGTTCGGTGATTCGAATTCACCCCTCCACTTT. The encoded protein is CASSLFGDSNSPLHF. The chain employs TRBV5-1 and TRBJ1-6; the D is unclear. CDR3 length: 15 residues. Germline values: CDR1 SGHRS, CDR2 YFSETQ. V lost 1 base and J 7 bases, leaving 12 bases between the germline ends.

The chain combines TRBV30 with TRBJ2-7; weak D call: TRBD1 (5 bases). Germline loops: CDR1 GTSNPN, CDR2 SVGIG (reference sequence). V dropped 3 bases and J dropped 5 bases, with 14 bases sitting between them. The CDR3 is 13 residues long. The CDR3 region has the DNA TGTGCCTGGAGCCCCGACCCCAGGGACGAGCAGTACTTC. It encodes CAWSPDPRDEQYF.

The chain combines TRBV2 with TRBJ1-1; D may be TRBD1 (6 bases). The CDR3 spans 14 residues. V gave up 8 bases and J gave up 0 bases, with 13 bases separating them. Germline-derived CDR1 and CDR2 are SNHLY and FYNNEI. CDR3 region: CASRGGRLNTEAFF. The CDR3 DNA is TGTGCCAGCCGGGGGGGCCGACTGAACACTGAAGCTTTCTTT.

The chain is built from TRBV19 and TRBJ1-6, with 8 bases matching TRBD1. Germline CDR1 reads LNHDA; CDR2 reads SQIVND (reference sequence). The CDR3 contains 13 residues. V was clipped by 5 bases and J by 10 bases; unmatched bases: 4. The CDR3 spells CASSEGQGSPLHF. CDR3 DNA: TGTGCCAGTAGTGAAGGACAGGGATCACCCCTCCACTTT.